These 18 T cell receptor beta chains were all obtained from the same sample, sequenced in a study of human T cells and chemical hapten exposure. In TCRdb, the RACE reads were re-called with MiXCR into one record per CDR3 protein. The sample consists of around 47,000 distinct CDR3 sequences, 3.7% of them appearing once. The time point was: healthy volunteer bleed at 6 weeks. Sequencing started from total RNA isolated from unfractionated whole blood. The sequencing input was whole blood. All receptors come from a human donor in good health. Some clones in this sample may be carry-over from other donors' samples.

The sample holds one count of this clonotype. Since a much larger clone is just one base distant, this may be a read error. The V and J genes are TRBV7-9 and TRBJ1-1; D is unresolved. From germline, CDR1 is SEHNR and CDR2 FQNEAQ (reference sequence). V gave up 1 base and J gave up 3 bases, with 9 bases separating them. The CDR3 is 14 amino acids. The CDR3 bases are TGTGCCAGCAGCTTAGGGGCCTTGGACACTGAAGCTTTCTTT. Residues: CASSLGALDTEAFF.

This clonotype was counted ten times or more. The CDR3, as DNA: TGTGCCACCAGTGGTACCACGACAGCGAACACCGGGGAGCTGTTTTTT. Residues: CATSGTTTANTGELFF. The chain combines TRBV24-1 with TRBJ2-2; the D gene is possibly TRBD1 (5 bases). The CDR3 extends over 16 amino acids. Looked up from germline, CDR1 is KGHDR and CDR2 is SFDVKD. Trimming removed 5 bases at V and 0 bases at J, with 12 bases between.

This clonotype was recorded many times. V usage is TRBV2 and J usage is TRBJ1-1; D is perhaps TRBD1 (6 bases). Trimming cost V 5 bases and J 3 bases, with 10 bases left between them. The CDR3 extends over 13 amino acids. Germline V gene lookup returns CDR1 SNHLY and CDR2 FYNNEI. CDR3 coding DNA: TGTGCCAGCAGTAAACAGGGATACACTGAAGCTTTCTTT. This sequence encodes CASSKQGYTEAFF.

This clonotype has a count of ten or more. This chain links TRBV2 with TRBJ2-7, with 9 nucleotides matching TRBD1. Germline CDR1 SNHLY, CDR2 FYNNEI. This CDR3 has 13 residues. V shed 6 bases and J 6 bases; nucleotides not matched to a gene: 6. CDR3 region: CASRGDRATEQYF. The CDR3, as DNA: TGTGCCAGCAGGGGGGACAGGGCCACCGAGCAGTACTTC.

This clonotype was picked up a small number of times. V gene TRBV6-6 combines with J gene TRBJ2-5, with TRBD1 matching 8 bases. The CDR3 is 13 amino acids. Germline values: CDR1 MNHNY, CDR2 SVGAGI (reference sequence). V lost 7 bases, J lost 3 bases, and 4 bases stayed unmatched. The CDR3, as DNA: TGTGCCAGCACCCCGACAGGGGAAGAGACCCAGTACTTC. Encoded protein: CASTPTGEETQYF.

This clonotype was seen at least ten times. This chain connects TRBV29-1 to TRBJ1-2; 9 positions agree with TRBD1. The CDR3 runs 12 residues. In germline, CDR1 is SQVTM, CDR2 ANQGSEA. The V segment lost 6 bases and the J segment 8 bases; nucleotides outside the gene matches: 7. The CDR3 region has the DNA TGCAGCGTCGTCCGGGACAGGGTCGGCTACACCTTC. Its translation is CSVVRDRVGYTF.

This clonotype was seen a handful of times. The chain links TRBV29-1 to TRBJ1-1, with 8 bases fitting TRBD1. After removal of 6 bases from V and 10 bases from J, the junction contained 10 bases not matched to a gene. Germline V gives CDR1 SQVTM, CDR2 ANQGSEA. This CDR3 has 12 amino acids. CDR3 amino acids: CSVFGTGRTAFF. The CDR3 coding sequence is TGCAGCGTCTTCGGGACAGGCCGGACAGCTTTCTTT.

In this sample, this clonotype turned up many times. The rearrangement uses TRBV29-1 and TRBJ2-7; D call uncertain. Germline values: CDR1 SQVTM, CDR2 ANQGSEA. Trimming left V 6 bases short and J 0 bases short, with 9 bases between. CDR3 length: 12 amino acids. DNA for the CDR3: TGCAGCGTCTGTCCCGGCTCCTACGAGCAGTACTTC. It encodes CSVCPGSYEQYF.

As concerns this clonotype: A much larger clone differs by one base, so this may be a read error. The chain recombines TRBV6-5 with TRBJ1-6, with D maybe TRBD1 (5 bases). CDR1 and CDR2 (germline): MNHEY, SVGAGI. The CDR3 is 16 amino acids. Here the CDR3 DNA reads TGTGCCAGCAGATACTTTTCAGGGAGTATAGGTTCACCCCTCCACTTT. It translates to CASRYFSGSIGSPLHF.

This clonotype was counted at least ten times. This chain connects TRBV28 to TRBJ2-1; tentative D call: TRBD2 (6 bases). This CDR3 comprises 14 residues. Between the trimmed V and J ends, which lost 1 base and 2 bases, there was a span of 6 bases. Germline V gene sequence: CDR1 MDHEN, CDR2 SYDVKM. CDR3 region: CASSLSGAYNEQFF. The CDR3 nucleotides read TGTGCCAGCAGTTTATCGGGGGCCTACAATGAGCAGTTCTTC.

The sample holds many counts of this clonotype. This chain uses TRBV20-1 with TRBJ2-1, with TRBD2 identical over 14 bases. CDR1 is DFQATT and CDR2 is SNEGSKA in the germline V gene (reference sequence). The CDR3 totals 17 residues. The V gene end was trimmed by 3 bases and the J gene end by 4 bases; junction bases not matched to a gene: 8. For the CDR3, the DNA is TGCAGTGCTAGGACTTCAGGGACTAGCGGGAGATACAATGAGCAGTTCTTC. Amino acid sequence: CSARTSGTSGRYNEQFF.

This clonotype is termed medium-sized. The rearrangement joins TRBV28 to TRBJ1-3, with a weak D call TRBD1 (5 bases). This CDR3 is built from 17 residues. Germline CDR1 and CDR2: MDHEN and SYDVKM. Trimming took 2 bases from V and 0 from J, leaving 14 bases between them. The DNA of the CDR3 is TGTGCCAGCAGTTTAATAAAGAGGGGAGACTCTGGAAACACCATATATTTT. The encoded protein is CASSLIKRGDSGNTIYF.

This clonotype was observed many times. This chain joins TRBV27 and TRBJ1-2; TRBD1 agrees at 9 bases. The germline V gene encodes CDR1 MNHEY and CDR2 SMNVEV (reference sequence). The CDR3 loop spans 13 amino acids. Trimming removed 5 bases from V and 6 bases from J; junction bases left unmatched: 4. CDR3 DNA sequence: TGTGCCAGCAGTCGACAGGGGGTGGATGGCTACACCTTC. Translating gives CASSRQGVDGYTF.

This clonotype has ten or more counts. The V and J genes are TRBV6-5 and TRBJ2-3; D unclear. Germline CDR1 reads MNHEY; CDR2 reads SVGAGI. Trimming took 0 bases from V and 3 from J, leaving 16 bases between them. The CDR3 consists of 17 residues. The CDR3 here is CASSYSITPLGTDTQYF. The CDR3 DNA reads TGTGCCAGCAGTTACTCGATCACACCCCTCGGGACAGATACGCAGTATTTT.

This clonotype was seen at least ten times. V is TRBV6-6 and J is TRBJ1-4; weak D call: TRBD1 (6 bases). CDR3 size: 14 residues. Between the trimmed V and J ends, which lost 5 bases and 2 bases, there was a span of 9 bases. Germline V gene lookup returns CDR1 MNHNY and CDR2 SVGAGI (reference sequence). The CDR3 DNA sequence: TGTGCCAGCAGTAGCAGGGGCACTAATGAAAAACTGTTTTTT. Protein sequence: CASSSRGTNEKLFF.

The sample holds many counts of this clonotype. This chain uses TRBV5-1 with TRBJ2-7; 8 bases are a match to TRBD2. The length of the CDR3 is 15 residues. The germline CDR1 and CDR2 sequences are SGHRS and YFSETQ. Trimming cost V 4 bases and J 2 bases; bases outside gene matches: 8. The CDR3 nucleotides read TGCGCCAGCAGCCGCGACGGAGCGGGGGCCTACGAGCAGTACTTC. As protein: CASSRDGAGAYEQYF.

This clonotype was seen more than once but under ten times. Here the CDR3 reads CSVVGFDEQFF. The DNA of the CDR3 is TGCAGCGTTGTAGGGTTCGATGAGCAGTTCTTC. The genes are TRBV29-1 and TRBJ2-1; D unresolved. This CDR3 contains 11 residues. CDR1 is SQVTM and CDR2 is ANQGSEA in the germline V gene. V was cut by 4 bases and J by 8 bases, with 9 bases left in between.

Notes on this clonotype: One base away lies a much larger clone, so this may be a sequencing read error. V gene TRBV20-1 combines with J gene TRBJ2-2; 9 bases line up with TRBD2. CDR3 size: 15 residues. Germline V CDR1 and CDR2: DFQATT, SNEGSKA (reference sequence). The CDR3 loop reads CRAPRGLAQAGELFF. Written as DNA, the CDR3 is TGCAGAGCCCCACGGGGACTAGCCCAGGCGGGGGAGCTGTTTTTT.